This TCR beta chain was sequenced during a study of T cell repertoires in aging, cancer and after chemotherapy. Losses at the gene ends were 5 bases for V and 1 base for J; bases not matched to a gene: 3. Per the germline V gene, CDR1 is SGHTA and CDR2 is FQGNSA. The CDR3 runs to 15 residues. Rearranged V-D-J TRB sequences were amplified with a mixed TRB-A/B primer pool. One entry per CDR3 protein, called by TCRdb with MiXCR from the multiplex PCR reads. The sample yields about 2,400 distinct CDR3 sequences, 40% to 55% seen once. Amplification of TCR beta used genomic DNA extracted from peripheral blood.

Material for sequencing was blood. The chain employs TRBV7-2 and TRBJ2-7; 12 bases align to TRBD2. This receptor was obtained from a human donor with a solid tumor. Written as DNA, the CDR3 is TGTGCCAGCAGCATAACTAGCGGGGGGTCCTACGAGCAGTACTTC. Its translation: CASSITSGGSYEQYF. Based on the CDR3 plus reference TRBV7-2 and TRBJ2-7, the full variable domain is GAGVSQSPSNKVTEKGKDVELRCDPISGHTALYWYRQSLGQGLEFLIYFQGNSAPDKSGLPSDRFSAERTGGSVSTLTIQRTQQEDSAVYLCASSITSGGSYEQYFGPGTRLTVT.